The entry below gives a single T cell receptor (beta chain) sequence along with its context. The germline V and J ends were trimmed by 3 bases and 6 bases, with 17 bases remaining between them. Germline assignment: CDR1 DFQATT and CDR2 SNEGSKA (reference sequence). The CDR3 totals 15 residues. This entry belongs to a study of blood T cell repertoires in COVID-19. Study overall: Samples of COVID-19 (acute and convalescent) were obtained from the United States, Italy and Spain. Sources were T cells, B-cell-depleted T cells, or PBMCs; the material itself was cDNA or gDNA.

Original handling: Using reference gene primer amplification, nucleated cell counts were estimated. The method was immunoSEQ multiplex PCR; TCRdb's version includes in-frame clones alone and lacks a portion of them. That table gives V, J and clone size, and the DNA gave D and trimming. The repertoire holds 130,000 or so clones, with 84% as singletons. The sequencing input was peripheral blood. The receptor's source is a man between 60 and 70 years old with acute or convalescent COVID-19. The V gene is TRBV20-1, the J gene TRBJ2-2; TRBD2 is a possible D gene (7 bases). The CDR3 region has the DNA TGCAGTGCTAGTGGTGGGGGGGCCCCGTCCGGGGAGCTGTTTTTT. This gives the protein CSASGGGAPSGELFF.